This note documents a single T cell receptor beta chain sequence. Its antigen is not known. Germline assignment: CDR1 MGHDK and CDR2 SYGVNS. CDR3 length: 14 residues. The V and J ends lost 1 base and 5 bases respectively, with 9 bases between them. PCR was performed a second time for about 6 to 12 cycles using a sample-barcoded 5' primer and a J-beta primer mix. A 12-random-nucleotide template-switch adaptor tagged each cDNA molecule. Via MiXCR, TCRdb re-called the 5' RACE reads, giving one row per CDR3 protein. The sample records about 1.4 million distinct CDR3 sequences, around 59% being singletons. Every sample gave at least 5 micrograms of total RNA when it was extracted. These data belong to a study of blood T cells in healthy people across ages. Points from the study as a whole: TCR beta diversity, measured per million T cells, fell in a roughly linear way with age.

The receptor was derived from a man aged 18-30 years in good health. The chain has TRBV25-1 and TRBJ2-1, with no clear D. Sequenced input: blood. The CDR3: CASSEWTRDNEQFF. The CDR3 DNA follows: TGTGCCAGCAGTGAATGGACCAGAGACAATGAGCAGTTCTTC.